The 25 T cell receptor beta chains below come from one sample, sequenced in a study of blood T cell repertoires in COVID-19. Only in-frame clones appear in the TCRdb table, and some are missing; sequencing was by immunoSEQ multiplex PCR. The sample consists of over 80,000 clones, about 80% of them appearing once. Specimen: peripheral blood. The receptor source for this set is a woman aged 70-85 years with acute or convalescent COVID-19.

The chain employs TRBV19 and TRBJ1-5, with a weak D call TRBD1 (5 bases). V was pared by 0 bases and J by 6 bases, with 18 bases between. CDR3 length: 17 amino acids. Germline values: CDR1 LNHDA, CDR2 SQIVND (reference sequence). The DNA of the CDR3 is TGTGCCAGTAGTATAGATCGGGCAGGGTTCCATCCTCAGCCCCAGCATTTT. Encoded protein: CASSIDRAGFHPQPQHF.

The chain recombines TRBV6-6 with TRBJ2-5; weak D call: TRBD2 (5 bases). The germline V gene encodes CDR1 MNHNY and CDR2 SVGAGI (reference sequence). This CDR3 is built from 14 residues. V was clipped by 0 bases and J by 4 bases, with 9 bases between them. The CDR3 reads CASSYSEGSETQYF. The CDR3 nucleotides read TGTGCCAGCAGTTACTCCGAGGGCTCAGAGACCCAGTACTTC.

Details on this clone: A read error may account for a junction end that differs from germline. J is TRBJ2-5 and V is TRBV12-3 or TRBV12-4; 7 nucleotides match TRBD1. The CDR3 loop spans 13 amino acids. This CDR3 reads CASGFEGGETQYF. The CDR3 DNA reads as TGTGCCAGCGGTTTTGAAGGGGGCGAGACCCAGTACTTC.

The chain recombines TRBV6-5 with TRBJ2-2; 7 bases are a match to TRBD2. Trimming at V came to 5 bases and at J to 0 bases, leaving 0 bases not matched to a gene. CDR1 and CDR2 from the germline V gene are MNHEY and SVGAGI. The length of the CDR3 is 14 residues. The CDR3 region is CASSSGANTGELFF. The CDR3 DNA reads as TGTGCCAGCAGTAGCGGGGCGAACACCGGGGAGCTGTTTTTT.

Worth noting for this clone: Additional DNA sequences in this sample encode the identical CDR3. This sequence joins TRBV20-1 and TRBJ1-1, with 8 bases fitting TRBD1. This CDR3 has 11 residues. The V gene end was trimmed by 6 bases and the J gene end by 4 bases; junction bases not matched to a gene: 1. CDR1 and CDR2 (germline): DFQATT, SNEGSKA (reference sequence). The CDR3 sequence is CSARGPTEAFF. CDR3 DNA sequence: TGCAGTGCCAGGGGGCCCACTGAAGCTTTCTTT.

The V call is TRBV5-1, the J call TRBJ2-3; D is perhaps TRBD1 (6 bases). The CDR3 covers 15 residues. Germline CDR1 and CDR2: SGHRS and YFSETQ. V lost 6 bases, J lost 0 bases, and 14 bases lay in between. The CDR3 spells CASIAWGLSTDTQYF. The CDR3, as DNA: TGCGCCAGCATAGCTTGGGGGCTTAGCACAGATACGCAGTATTTT. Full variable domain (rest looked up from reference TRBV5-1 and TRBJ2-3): KAGVTQTPRYLIKTRGQQVTLSCSPISGHRSVSWYQQTPGQGLQFLFEYFSETQRNKGNFPGRFSGRQFSNSRSEMNVSTLELGDSALYLCASIAWGLSTDTQYFGPGTRLTVL.

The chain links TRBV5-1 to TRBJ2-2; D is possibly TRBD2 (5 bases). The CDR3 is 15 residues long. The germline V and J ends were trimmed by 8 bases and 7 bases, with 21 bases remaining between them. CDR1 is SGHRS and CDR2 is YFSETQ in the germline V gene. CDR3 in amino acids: CASNSAGGGGGELFF. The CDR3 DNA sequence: TGCGCCAGTAATTCAGCAGGTGGAGGTGGCGGGGAGCTGTTTTTT.

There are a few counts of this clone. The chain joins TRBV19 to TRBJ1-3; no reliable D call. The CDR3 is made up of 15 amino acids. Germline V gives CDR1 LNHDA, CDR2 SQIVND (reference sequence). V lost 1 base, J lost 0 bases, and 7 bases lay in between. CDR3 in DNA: TGTGCCAGTAGTATAGCACAGAGCTCTGGAAACACCATATATTTT. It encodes CASSIAQSSGNTIYF.

CDR3 bases: TGTGCCAGTAGTTCGACAGGGGGGGCCTACGAGCAGTACTTC. It yields the protein CASSSTGGAYEQYF. The V call is TRBV19, the J call TRBJ2-7; 9 bases match TRBD1. Germline values: CDR1 LNHDA, CDR2 SQIVND (reference sequence). With 5 bases clipped from V and 2 bases from J, the junction kept 4 bases outside the gene matches. The CDR3 contains 14 residues. The full variable domain, completed using reference TRBV19 and TRBJ2-7, is DGGITQSPKYLFRKEGQNVTLSCEQNLNHDAMYWYRQDPGQGLRLIYYSQIVNDFQKGDIAEGYSVSREKKESFPLTVTSAQKNPTAFYLCASSSTGGAYEQYFGPGTRLTVT.

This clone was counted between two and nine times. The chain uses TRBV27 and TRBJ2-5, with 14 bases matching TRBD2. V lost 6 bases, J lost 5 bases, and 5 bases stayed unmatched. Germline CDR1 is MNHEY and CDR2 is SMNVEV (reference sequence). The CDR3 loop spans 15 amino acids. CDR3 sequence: CASRGLAGAEETQYF. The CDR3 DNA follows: TGTGCCAGCAGGGGACTAGCGGGGGCTGAGGAGACCCAGTACTTC.

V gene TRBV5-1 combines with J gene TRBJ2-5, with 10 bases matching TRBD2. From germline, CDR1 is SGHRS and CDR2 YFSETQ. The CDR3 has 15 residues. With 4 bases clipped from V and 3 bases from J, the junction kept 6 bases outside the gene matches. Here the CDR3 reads CASSPWTSGKETQYF. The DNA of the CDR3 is TGCGCCAGCAGCCCGTGGACTAGCGGTAAAGAGACCCAGTACTTC.

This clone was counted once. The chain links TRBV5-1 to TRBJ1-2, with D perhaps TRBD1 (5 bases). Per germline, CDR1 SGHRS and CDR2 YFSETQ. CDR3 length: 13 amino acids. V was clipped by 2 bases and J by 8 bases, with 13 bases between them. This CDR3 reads CASSFQGIGGYTF. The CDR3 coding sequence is TGCGCCAGCAGCTTCCAGGGCATTGGGGGCTACACCTTC.

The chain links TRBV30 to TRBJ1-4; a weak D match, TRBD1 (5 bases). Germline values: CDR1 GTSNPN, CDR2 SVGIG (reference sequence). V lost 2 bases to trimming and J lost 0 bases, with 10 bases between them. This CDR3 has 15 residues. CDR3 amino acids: CAWSSTGPTNEKLFF. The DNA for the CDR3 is TGTGCCTGGAGTTCTACAGGTCCAACTAATGAAAAACTGTTTTTT.

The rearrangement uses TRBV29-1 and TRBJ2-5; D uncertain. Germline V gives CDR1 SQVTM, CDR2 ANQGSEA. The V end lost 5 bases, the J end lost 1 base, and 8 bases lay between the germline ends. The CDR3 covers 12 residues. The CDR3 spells CSVRSGQETQYF. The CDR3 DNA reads TGCAGCGTTCGCTCCGGCCAAGAGACCCAGTACTTC.

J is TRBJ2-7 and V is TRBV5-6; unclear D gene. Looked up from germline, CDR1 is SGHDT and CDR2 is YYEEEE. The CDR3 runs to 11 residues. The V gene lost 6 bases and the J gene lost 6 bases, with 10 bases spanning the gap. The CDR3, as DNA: TGTGCCAGCACTCGTGGCGGCGAGCAGTACTTC. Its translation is CASTRGGEQYF.

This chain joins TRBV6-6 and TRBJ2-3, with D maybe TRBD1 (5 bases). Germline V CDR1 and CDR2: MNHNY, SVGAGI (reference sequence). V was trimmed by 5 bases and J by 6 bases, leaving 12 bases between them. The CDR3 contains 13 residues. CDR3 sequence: CASSAPGSDTQYF. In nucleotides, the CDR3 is TGTGCCAGCAGTGCACCAGGGTCGGATACGCAGTATTTT.

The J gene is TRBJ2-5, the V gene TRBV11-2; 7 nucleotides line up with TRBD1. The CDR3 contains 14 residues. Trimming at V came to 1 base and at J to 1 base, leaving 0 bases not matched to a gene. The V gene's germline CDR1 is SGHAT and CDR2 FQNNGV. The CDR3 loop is CASSLGQGQETQYF. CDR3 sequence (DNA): TGTGCCAGCAGCTTAGGACAGGGCCAAGAGACCCAGTACTTC.

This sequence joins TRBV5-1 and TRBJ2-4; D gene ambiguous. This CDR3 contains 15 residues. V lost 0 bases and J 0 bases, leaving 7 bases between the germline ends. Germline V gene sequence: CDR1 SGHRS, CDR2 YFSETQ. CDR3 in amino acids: CASSLDRLAKNIQYF. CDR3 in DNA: TGCGCCAGCAGCTTGGATCGTCTAGCCAAAAACATTCAGTACTTC.

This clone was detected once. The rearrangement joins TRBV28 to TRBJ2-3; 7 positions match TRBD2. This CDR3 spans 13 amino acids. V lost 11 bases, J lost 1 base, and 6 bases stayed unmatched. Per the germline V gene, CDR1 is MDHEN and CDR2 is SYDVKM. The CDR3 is CAAQRGGTDTQYF. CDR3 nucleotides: TGTGCCGCGCAGCGGGGCGGCACAGATACGCAGTATTTT.

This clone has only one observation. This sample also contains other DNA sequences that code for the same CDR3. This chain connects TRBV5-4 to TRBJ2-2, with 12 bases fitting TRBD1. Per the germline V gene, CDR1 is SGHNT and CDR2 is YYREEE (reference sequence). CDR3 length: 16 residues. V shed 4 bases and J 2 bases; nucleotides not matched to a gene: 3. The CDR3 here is CASSRDRGLNTGELFF. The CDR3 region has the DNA TGTGCCAGCAGCAGGGACAGGGGGCTAAACACCGGGGAGCTGTTTTTT. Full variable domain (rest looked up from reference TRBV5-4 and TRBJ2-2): ETGVTQSPTHLIKTRGQQVTLRCSSQSGHNTVSWYQQALGQGPQFIFQYYREEENGRGNFPPRFSGLQFPNYSSELNVNALELDDSALYLCASSRDRGLNTGELFFGEGSRLTVL.

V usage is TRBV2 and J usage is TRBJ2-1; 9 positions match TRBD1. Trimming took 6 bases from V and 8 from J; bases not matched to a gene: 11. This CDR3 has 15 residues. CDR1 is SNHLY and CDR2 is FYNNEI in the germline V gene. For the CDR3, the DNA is TGTGCCAGCAGGCCTCCGGGACAGGGTAGTGATGAGCAGTTCTTC. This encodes CASRPPGQGSDEQFF.

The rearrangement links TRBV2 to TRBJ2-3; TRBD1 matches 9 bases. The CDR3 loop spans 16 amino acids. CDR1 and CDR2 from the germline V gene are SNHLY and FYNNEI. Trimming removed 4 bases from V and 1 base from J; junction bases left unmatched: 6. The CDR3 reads CASSVSQGAGTDTQYF. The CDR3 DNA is TGTGCCAGCAGTGTCTCACAGGGGGCAGGCACAGATACGCAGTATTTT.

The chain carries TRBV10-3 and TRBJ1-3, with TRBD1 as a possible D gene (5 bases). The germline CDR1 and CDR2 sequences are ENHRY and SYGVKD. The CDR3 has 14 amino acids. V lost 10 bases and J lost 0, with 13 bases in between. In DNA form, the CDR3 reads TGTGCCACCAGGGCGGAACTCTCTGGAAACACCATATATTTT. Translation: CATRAELSGNTIYF.

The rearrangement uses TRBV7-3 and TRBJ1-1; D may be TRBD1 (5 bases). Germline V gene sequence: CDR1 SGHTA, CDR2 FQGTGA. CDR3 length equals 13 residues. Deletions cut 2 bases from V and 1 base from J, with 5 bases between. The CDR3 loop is CASSLQGNTEAFF. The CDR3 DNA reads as TGTGCCAGCAGCTTACAGGGGAACACTGAAGCTTTCTTT. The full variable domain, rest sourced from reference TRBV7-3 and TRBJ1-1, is GAGVSQTPSNKVTEKGKYVELRCDPISGHTALYWYRQSLGQGPEFLIYFQGTGAADDSGLPNDRFFAVRPEGSVSTLKIQRTERGDSAVYLCASSLQGNTEAFFGQGTRLTVV.

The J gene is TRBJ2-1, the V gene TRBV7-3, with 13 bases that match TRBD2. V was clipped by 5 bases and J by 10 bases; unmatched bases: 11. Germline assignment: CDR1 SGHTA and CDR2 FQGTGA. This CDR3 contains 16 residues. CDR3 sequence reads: CASSPGLAGERGEQFF. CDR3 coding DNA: TGTGCCAGCAGCCCTGGACTAGCGGGAGAGCGGGGCGAGCAGTTCTTC.